Presented here are 2 T cell receptor beta chains from one specimen sequenced in a study of blood T cell repertoires in COVID-19. Here immunoSEQ multiplex PCR was the method, and the copy in TCRdb shows in-frame clones only, minus some. In the table there are fewer than 200,000 clones, about 83% of which are singletons. Source material: peripheral blood. All receptors come from a woman aged 70-85 years with COVID-19, enrolled during active disease.

V and J are TRBV30 and TRBJ1-1, with D possibly TRBD1 on 5 matching bases. Germline lookup yields CDR1 GTSNPN and CDR2 SVGIG (reference sequence). This CDR3 contains 12 residues. V shed 4 bases and J shed 5 bases, with 11 bases lying between them. This CDR3 reads CAWTPAGTEAFF. The CDR3 nucleotides are TGTGCCTGGACCCCCGCAGGGACTGAAGCTTTCTTT.

The chain combines TRBV9 with TRBJ2-7, with D tentatively TRBD1 (6 bases). The CDR3 is made up of 13 amino acids. The germline V gene encodes CDR1 SGDLS and CDR2 YYNGEE. With 0 bases removed from V and 5 bases from J, the gap between germline ends came to 9 bases. CDR3 in amino acids: CASSVGTVHEQYF. CDR3 DNA sequence: TGTGCCAGCAGCGTAGGGACAGTCCACGAGCAGTACTTC.